Here is one T cell receptor (beta chain) with its context. Generated by immunoSEQ multiplex PCR, the TCRdb table keeps only in-frame clones and is missing some. The sample has roughly 260,000 clones, about 85% seen once; the top ten hold approximately 3.8%. The data originate from a study of blood T cell repertoires in COVID-19. The wider study: PBMCs, B-cell-depleted T cells, or T cells provided the cDNA or gDNA that made up the material.

Germline V CDR1 and CDR2: SQVTM, ANQGSEA. The CDR3 contains 13 residues. The V end was cut by 3 bases, the J end by 0 bases, with 7 bases between. V gene TRBV29-1 combines with J gene TRBJ2-3; tentatively, D is TRBD2 (5 bases). Sequencing was done on a sample of peripheral blood. The clonotype originates from a man aged 55 to 70 who had recovered from COVID-19. DNA of the CDR3: TGCAGCGTTGAGGGCGGGAGCACAGATACGCAGTATTTT. Amino acid sequence: CSVEGGSTDTQYF.